One sample yielded the 23 T cell receptor beta chains listed below, sequenced in a study of blood T cell repertoires in COVID-19. The assay was immunoSEQ multiplex PCR, and TCRdb's table has in-frame clones only and misses some. The sample lists 390,000 or so clones, around 91% occurring once. The sample was PBMCs or T cells enriched from blood (not recorded which). Every receptor here comes from a man aged 18 to 35 who had recovered from COVID-19.

The chain links TRBV3-1 (or the pseudogene TRBV3-2) to TRBJ2-2; D unclear. The V end was cut by 4 bases, the J end by 1 base, with 4 bases between. CDR1 is LGHDT and CDR2 is YNNKEL in the germline V gene (reference sequence). This CDR3 region has 13 residues. The CDR3, as DNA: TGTGCCAGCAGCCTCGGGAACACCGGGGAGCTGTTTTTT. Translated, it gives CASSLGNTGELFF.

The rearrangement uses TRBV3-1 (or the pseudogene TRBV3-2) and TRBJ1-5; no firm D call. Trimming removed 0 bases from V and 7 bases from J, with 7 bases in between. Per the germline V gene, CDR1 is LGHDT and CDR2 is YNNKEL (reference sequence). CDR3 length equals 13 residues. In nucleotides, the CDR3 is TGTGCCAGCAGCCAAGACATACAACAGCCCCAGCATTTT. Encoded protein: CASSQDIQQPQHF.

This clone was detected only once. The chain couples TRBV28 to TRBJ2-3, with D perhaps TRBD2 (5 bases). The V and J ends lost 7 bases and 0 bases respectively, with 14 bases between them. The CDR3 has 15 residues. Germline assignment: CDR1 MDHEN and CDR2 SYDVKM. The CDR3 sequence is CASTGAGTSTDTQYF. For the CDR3, the DNA is TGTGCCAGCACTGGCGCGGGCACTAGCACAGATACGCAGTATTTT. Looking up the rest from reference TRBV28 and TRBJ2-3 gives the full variable domain: DVKVTQSSRYLVKRTGEKVFLECVQDMDHENMFWYRQDPGLGLRLIYFSYDVKMKEKGDIPEGYSVSREKKERFSLILESASTNQTSMYLCASTGAGTSTDTQYFGPGTRLTVL.

This clone has just one count. The gene calls are TRBV6-5 and TRBJ1-1; TRBD1 agrees at 7 bases. Germline-derived CDR1 and CDR2 are MNHEY and SVGAGI. V shed 10 bases, J shed 4 bases, and the junction held 9 bases outside the gene matches. This CDR3 is built from 13 residues. In nucleotides, the CDR3 is TGTGCCACCTCATCCAGGGGGGTCACTGAAGCTTTCTTT. Translation gives CATSSRGVTEAFF.

This sequence joins TRBV28 and TRBJ2-7; a weak D match, TRBD1 (5 bases). The germline V and J ends were trimmed by 7 bases and 2 bases, with 15 bases remaining between them. CDR3 length: 14 amino acids. Germline V gives CDR1 MDHEN, CDR2 SYDVKM. The CDR3 DNA sequence: TGTGCCAGCACGGTGGGGCAGTCCACCTACGAGCAGTACTTC. Translation: CASTVGQSTYEQYF. Based on the CDR3 plus reference TRBV28 and TRBJ2-7, the full variable domain is DVKVTQSSRYLVKRTGEKVFLECVQDMDHENMFWYRQDPGLGLRLIYFSYDVKMKEKGDIPEGYSVSREKKERFSLILESASTNQTSMYLCASTVGQSTYEQYFGPGTRLTVT.

The genes are TRBV10-1 and TRBJ2-1; 9 bases fit TRBD2. V lost 0 bases to trimming and J lost 9 bases; unmatched junction nucleotides: 6. There are 15 residues in the CDR3. Germline CDR1 reads WNHNN; CDR2 reads SYGVQD (reference sequence). The CDR3 coding sequence is TGCGCCAGCAGTGAGTCGGGCGGGGGGGCGTCTGAGCAGTTCTTC. This translates into CASSESGGGASEQFF.

This clone was recorded once. The gene calls are TRBV11-2 and TRBJ1-2; TRBD1 is a possible D gene (6 bases). The CDR3 loop spans 14 amino acids. Per the germline V gene, CDR1 is SGHAT and CDR2 is FQNNGV. Trimming took off 5 bases at V and 4 bases at J, with 14 bases between the two ends. The CDR3 DNA is TGTGCCAGCAGCCAAACCAGGGACATCTATGGCTACACCTTC. This codes for CASSQTRDIYGYTF. The variable domain in full, completed from reference TRBV11-2 and TRBJ1-2, reads EAGVAQSPRYKIIEKRQSVAFWCNPISGHATLYWYQQILGQGPKLLIQFQNNGVVDDSQLPKDRFSAERLKGVDSTLKIQPAKLEDSAVYLCASSQTRDIYGYTFGSGTRLTVV.

DNA of the CDR3: TGTGCCAGCAGGGGACAGGGCTACGAGCAGTACTTC. It is translated as CASRGQGYEQYF. V and J are TRBV12-3 or TRBV12-4 and TRBJ2-7; 9 bases are shared with TRBD1. After removal of 6 bases from V and 3 bases from J, the junction contained 0 bases not matched to a gene. The CDR3 totals 12 residues.

In its sample, this clone was seen once. This chain connects TRBV5-1 to TRBJ2-5; D uncertain. V was clipped by 2 bases and J by 7 bases, with 15 bases between them. From germline, CDR1 is SGHRS and CDR2 YFSETQ. The CDR3 sequence is 14 residues long. The CDR3 coding sequence is TGCGCCAGCAGCTTAGGCCCTGAGCGTGGGACCCAGTACTTC. As protein: CASSLGPERGTQYF.

The chain has TRBV7-3 and TRBJ2-5; 7 bases map to TRBD2. V gave up 6 bases and J gave up 7 bases; unmatched junction bases: 8. The germline V gene has CDR1 SGHTA and CDR2 FQGTGA. The CDR3 spans 13 residues. The CDR3 here is CASSTGGSGTQYF. The CDR3 nucleotides read TGTGCCAGCAGTACCGGGGGGTCGGGGACCCAGTACTTC.

This clone occurred once. V gene TRBV27 combines with J gene TRBJ1-6, with 8 bases matching TRBD1. The trim removed 4 bases at V and 7 bases at J, leaving 0 bases unmatched. This CDR3 spans 13 amino acids. CDR1 is MNHEY, CDR2 SMNVEV, per germline (reference sequence). The DNA of the CDR3 is TGTGCCAGCAGTTGGGACAGGAATTCACCCCTCCACTTT. Its protein is CASSWDRNSPLHF.

CDR3 bases: TGTGCCAGCAGCCAAGGAGGGCAGCGTGGAAACACCATATATTTT. Protein sequence: CASSQGGQRGNTIYF. The V and J genes are TRBV3-1 (or the pseudogene TRBV3-2) and TRBJ1-3; D unclear. Germline V gene lookup returns CDR1 LGHDT and CDR2 YNNKEL (reference sequence). Trimming cost V 1 base and J 3 bases, with 10 bases left between them. CDR3 size: 15 residues.

The rearrangement uses TRBV3-1 (or the pseudogene TRBV3-2) and TRBJ2-3; no clear D gene. V dropped 4 bases and J dropped 0 bases, with 5 bases sitting between them. Per germline, CDR1 LGHDT and CDR2 YNNKEL (reference sequence). The CDR3 has 13 residues. CDR3 amino acids: CASSLSSTDTQYF. CDR3 nucleotides: TGTGCCAGCAGCCTCTCTAGCACAGATACGCAGTATTTT.

This chain connects TRBV3-1 (or the pseudogene TRBV3-2) to TRBJ2-7, with a weak D call TRBD1 (6 bases). The CDR3 runs to 15 residues. The germline V gene encodes CDR1 LGHDT and CDR2 YNNKEL (reference sequence). V was pared by 0 bases and J by 6 bases, with 15 bases between. The CDR3 coding sequence is TGTGCCAGCAGCCAAGATTCCGGGACATACGGCGAGCAGTACTTC. It yields the protein CASSQDSGTYGEQYF.

This clone was seen once. The rearrangement links TRBV28 to TRBJ1-4; no firm D call. Trimming took off 2 bases at V and 6 bases at J, with 4 bases between the two ends. The CDR3 runs 12 residues. Germline V lookup: CDR1 MDHEN, CDR2 SYDVKM. The CDR3 DNA follows: TGTGCCAGCAGTTTACGGGATGAAAAACTGTTTTTT. Residues: CASSLRDEKLFF.

The chain uses TRBV7-2 and TRBJ1-5; 9 nucleotides line up with TRBD1. The CDR3 consists of 17 residues. Germline V gene lookup returns CDR1 SGHTA and CDR2 FQGNSA. Trimming at V came to 4 bases and at J to 6 bases, leaving 13 bases not matched to a gene. The CDR3 is CASSSSSGTGRTQPQHF. CDR3 DNA: TGTGCCAGCAGCTCCTCATCAGGGACAGGGAGGACTCAGCCCCAGCATTTT.

This clone was detected once. The V call is TRBV7-6, the J call TRBJ2-7; tentatively, D is TRBD1 (6 bases). V lost 1 base, J lost 2 bases, and 21 bases lay in between. CDR3 length: 18 residues. Germline V gives CDR1 SGHVS, CDR2 FNYEAQ. Written as DNA, the CDR3 is TGTGCCAGCAGCTTAGGGTCGGGTAGTACAGGGCCTGCCTACGAGCAGTACTTC. Amino acid sequence: CASSLGSGSTGPAYEQYF.

The V call is TRBV7-6, the J call TRBJ2-7; TRBD1 matches 12 bases. V gave up 3 bases and J gave up 5 bases; unmatched junction bases: 5. CDR3 length equals 15 residues. Germline CDR1 is SGHVS and CDR2 is FNYEAQ. The CDR3 reads CASSLAGTGGHEQYF. The CDR3 nucleotides are TGTGCCAGCAGCTTGGCCGGGACAGGGGGCCACGAGCAGTACTTC.

This clone was seen only once. This chain uses TRBV6-1 with TRBJ1-6; D gene ambiguous. The germline V gene has CDR1 MNHNS and CDR2 SASEGT. The CDR3 sequence is 11 residues long. V was trimmed by 3 bases and J by 18 bases, leaving 12 bases between them. CDR3 in amino acids: CASSDSVRAHF. The CDR3 region has the DNA TGTGCCAGCAGTGATAGTGTAAGAGCCCACTTT.

The V call is TRBV3-1 (or the pseudogene TRBV3-2), the J call TRBJ1-2; D ambiguous. CDR3 length: 15 residues. The V gene's germline CDR1 is LGHDT and CDR2 YNNKEL (reference sequence). V was shortened by 2 bases and J by 8 bases, with 18 bases between the two germline ends. CDR3 amino acids: CASSQFSSGEWGYTF. The CDR3 nucleotides are TGTGCCAGCAGCCAATTTAGTAGTGGAGAGTGGGGCTACACCTTC.

The chain has TRBV27 and TRBJ1-1, with TRBD1 matching 12 bases. Germline CDR1 is MNHEY and CDR2 is SMNVEV (reference sequence). The CDR3 length is 16 residues. V trimming: 5 bases; J trimming: 3 bases; junction bases outside the gene matches: 7. The DNA of the CDR3 is TGTGCCAGCAGTGACTGGGACAGGGGGCGTGACACTGAAGCTTTCTTT. It encodes CASSDWDRGRDTEAFF.

This chain links TRBV30 with TRBJ2-1, with 8 bases fitting TRBD1. The germline V gene has CDR1 GTSNPN and CDR2 SVGIG (reference sequence). The CDR3 is 17 residues long. V was pared by 3 bases and J by 4 bases, with 14 bases of the junction left unmatched. The CDR3 DNA reads as TGTGCCTGGAGCGAGAATACAGGGGGGCCGCTATACAATGAGCAGTTCTTC. Protein sequence: CAWSENTGGPLYNEQFF.

This rearrangement joins TRBV18 to TRBJ2-7; possibly TRBD1 for D (5 bases). The CDR3 sequence is 16 residues long. Germline V gene data show CDR1 as KGHSH and CDR2 as LQKENI. V lost 2 bases and J 7 bases, leaving 21 bases between the germline ends. CDR3 nucleotides: TGTGCCAGCTCACCATTAACGATGACGCAGGGCGAAGAGCAGTACTTC. Translation gives CASSPLTMTQGEEQYF.